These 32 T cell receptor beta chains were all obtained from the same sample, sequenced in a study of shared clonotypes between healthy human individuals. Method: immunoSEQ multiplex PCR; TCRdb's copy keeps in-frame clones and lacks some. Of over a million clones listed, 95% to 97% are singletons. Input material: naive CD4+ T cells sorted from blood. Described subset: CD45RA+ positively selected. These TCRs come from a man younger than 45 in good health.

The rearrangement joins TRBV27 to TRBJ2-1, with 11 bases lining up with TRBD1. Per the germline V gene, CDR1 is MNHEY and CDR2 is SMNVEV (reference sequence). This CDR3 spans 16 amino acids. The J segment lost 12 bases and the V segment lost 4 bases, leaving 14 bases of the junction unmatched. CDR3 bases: TGTGCCAGCAGTTCGTCCGGGACAGGGGGTTCGAGAGGGCAGTTCTTC. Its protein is CASSSSGTGGSRGQFF.

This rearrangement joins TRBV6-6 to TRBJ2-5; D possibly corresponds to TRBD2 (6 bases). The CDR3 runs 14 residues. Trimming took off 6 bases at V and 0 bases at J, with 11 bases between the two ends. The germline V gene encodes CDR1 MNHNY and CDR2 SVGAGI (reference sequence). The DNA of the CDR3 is TGTGCCAGCAGCCCTGGGACTCACCAAGAGACCCAGTACTTC. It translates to CASSPGTHQETQYF.

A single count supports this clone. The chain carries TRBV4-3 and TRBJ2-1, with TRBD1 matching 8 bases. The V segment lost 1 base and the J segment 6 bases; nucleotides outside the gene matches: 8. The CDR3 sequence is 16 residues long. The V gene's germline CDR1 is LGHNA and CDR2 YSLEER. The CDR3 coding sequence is TGCGCCAGCAGCCAAGCGGACAGGGCCGGGCTCAATGAGCAGTTCTTC. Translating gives CASSQADRAGLNEQFF.

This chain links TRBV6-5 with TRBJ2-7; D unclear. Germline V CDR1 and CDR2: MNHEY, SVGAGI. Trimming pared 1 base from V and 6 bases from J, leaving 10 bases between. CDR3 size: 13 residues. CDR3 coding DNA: TGTGCCAGCAGTTACTTGGACCGACCCGAGCAGTACTTC. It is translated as CASSYLDRPEQYF.

This CDR3 reads CASSGTSLSTDTQYF. CDR3 in DNA: TGTGCCAGCAGTGGGACTAGCCTTAGCACAGATACGCAGTATTTT. The rearrangement uses TRBV2 and TRBJ2-3; 8 bases line up with TRBD2. Germline CDR1 is SNHLY and CDR2 is FYNNEI. The V segment lost 4 bases and the J segment 0 bases; nucleotides outside the gene matches: 3. CDR3 size: 15 residues.

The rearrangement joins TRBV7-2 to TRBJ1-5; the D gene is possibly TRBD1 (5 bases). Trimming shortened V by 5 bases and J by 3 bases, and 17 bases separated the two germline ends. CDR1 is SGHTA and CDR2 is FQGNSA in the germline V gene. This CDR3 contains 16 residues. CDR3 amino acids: CASSARWGNHNQPQHF. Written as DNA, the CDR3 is TGTGCCAGCAGCGCAAGATGGGGGAACCACAATCAGCCCCAGCATTTT. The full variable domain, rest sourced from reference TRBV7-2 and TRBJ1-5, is GAGVSQSPSNKVTEKGKDVELRCDPISGHTALYWYRQSLGQGLEFLIYFQGNSAPDKSGLPSDRFSAERTGGSVSTLTIQRTQQEDSAVYLCASSARWGNHNQPQHFGDGTRLSIL.

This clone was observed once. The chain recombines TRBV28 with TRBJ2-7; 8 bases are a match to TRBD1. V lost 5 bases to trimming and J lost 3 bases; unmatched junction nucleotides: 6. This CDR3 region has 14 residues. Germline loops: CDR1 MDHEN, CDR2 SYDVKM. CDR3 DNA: TGTGCCAGCAGTGGTGACAGGGGCGGCTACGAGCAGTACTTC. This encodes CASSGDRGGYEQYF. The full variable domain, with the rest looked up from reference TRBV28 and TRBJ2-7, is DVKVTQSSRYLVKRTGEKVFLECVQDMDHENMFWYRQDPGLGLRLIYFSYDVKMKEKGDIPEGYSVSREKKERFSLILESASTNQTSMYLCASSGDRGGYEQYFGPGTRLTVT.

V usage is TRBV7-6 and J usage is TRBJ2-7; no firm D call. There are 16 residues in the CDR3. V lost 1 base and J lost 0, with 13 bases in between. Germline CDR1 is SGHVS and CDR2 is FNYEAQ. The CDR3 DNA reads TGTGCCAGCAGCTTAGACCTGCGGAAAAGCTCCTACGAGCAGTACTTC. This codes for CASSLDLRKSSYEQYF.

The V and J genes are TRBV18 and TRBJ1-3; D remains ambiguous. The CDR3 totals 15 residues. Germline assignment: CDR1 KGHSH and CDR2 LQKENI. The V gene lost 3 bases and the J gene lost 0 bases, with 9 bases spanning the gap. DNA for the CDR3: TGTGCCAGCTCACCCAGGATTGACTCTGGAAACACCATATATTTT. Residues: CASSPRIDSGNTIYF.

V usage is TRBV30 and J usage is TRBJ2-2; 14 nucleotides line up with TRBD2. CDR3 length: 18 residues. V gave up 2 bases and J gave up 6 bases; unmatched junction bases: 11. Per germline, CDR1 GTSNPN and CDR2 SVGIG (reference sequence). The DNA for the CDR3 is TGTGCCTGGAGTAAGTTCGGGACTAGCGGGAGAACCGCCGGGGAGCTGTTTTTT. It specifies CAWSKFGTSGRTAGELFF. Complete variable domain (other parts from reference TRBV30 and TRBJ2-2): SQTIHQWPATLVQPVGSPLSLECTVEGTSNPNLYWYRQAAGRGLQLLFYSVGIGQISSEVPQNLSASRPQDRQFILSSKKLLLSDSGFYLCAWSKFGTSGRTAGELFFGEGSRLTVL.

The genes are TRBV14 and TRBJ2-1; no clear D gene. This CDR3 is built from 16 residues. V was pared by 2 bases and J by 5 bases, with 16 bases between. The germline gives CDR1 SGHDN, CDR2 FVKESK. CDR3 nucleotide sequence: TGTGCCAGCAGCCAATCCCCCATACCAAGAAACAATGAGCAGTTCTTC. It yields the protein CASSQSPIPRNNEQFF.

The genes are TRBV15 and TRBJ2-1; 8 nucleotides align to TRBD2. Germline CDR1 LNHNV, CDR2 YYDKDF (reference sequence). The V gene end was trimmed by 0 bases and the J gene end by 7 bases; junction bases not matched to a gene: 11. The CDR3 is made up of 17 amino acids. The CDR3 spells CATSRDPASGPLNEQFF. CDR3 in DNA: TGTGCCACCAGCAGAGATCCGGCTAGCGGGCCACTAAATGAGCAGTTCTTC.

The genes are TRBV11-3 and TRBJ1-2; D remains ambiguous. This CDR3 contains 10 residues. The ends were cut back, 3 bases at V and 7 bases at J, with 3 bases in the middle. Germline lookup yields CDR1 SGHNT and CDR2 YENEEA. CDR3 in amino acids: CASSFSGYTF. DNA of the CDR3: TGTGCCAGCAGCTTCAGTGGCTACACCTTC.

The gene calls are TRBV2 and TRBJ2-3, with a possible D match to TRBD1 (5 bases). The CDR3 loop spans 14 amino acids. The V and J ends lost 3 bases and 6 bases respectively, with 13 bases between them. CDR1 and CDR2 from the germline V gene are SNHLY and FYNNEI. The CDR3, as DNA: TGTGCCAGCAGTGAGTTAGGGGTGGGGGATACGCAGTATTTT. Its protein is CASSELGVGDTQYF.

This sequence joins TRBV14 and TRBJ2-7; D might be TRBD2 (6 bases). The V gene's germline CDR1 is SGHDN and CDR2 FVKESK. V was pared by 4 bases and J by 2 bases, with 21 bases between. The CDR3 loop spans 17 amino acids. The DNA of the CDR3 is TGTGCCAGCAGCCCCCCGAGTAGCGGAACGAATCCCTACGAGCAGTACTTC. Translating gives CASSPPSSGTNPYEQYF.

The chain's CDR3 is CASQRGVTTSGNTIYF. The CDR3 nucleotides are TGTGCCTCACAAAGGGGGGTTACCACCTCTGGAAACACCATATATTTT. This chain links TRBV7-9 with TRBJ1-3; D perhaps matches TRBD1 (6 bases). Trimming pared 11 bases from V and 0 bases from J, leaving 20 bases between. The CDR3 has 16 residues. Germline-derived CDR1 and CDR2 are SEHNR and FQNEAQ (reference sequence).

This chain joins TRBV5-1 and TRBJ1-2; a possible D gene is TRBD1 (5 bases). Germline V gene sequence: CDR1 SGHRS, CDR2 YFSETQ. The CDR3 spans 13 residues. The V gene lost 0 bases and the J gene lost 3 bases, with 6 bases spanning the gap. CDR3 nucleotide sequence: TGCGCCAGCAGCTTGGAACAGGACTATGGCTACACCTTC. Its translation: CASSLEQDYGYTF.

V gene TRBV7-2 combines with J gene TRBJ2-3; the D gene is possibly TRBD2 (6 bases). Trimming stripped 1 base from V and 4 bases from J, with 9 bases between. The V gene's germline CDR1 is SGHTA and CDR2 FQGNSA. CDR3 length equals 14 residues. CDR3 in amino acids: CASSLVRGADTQYF. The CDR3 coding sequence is TGTGCCAGCAGCTTAGTGCGGGGTGCAGATACGCAGTATTTT. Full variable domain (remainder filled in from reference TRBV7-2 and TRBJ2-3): GAGVSQSPSNKVTEKGKDVELRCDPISGHTALYWYRQSLGQGLEFLIYFQGNSAPDKSGLPSDRFSAERTGGSVSTLTIQRTQQEDSAVYLCASSLVRGADTQYFGPGTRLTVL.

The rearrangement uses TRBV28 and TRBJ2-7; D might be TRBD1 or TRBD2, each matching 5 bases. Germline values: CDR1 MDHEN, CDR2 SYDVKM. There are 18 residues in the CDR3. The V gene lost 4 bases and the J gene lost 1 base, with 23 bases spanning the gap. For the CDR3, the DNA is TGTGCCAGCAGTTCGAGGGGTTTAGGTGCTAGTTCGTCCTACGAGCAGTACTTC. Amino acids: CASSSRGLGASSSYEQYF.

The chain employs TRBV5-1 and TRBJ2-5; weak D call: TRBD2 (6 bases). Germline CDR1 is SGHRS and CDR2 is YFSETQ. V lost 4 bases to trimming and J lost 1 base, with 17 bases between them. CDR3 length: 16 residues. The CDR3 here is CASSPGTLNSQETQYF. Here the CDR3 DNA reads TGCGCCAGCAGCCCCGGGACTCTTAACTCCCAAGAGACCCAGTACTTC.

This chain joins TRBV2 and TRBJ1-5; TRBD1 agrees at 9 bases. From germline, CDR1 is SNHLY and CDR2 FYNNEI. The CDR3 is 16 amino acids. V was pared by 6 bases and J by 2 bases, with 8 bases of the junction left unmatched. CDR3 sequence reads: CASSPNRQGGNQPQHF. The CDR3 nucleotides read TGTGCCAGCAGCCCAAACCGACAGGGGGGCAATCAGCCCCAGCATTTT.

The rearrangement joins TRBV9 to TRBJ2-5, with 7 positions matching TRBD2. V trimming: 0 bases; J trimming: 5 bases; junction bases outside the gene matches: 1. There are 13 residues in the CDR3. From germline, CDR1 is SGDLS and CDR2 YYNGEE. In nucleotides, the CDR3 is TGTGCCAGCAGCGTAGATAGCGGGGAGACCCAGTACTTC. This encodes CASSVDSGETQYF.

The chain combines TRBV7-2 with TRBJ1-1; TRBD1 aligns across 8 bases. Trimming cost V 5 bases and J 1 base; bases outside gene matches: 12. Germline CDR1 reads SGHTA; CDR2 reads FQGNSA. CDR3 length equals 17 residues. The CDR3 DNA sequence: TGTGCCAGCAGCCCATGGGGCAGGGGGCGAGGGAACACTGAAGCTTTCTTT. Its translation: CASSPWGRGRGNTEAFF.

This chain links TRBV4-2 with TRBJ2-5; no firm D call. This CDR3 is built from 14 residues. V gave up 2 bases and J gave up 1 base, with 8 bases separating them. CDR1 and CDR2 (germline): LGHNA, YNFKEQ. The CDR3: CASSQQLSQETQYF. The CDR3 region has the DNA TGTGCCAGCAGCCAACAACTATCCCAAGAGACCCAGTACTTC.

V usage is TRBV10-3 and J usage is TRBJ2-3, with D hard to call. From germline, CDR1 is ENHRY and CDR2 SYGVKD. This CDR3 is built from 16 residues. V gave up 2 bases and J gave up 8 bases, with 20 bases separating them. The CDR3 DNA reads TGTGCCATCAGTGAGAGAGTCACGCAGGAGCTAGGTACGCAGTATTTT. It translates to CAISERVTQELGTQYF.

The CDR3 here is CASSVYRGKDTQYF. The DNA of the CDR3 is TGTGCCAGCAGCGTATACAGGGGAAAAGATACGCAGTATTTT. The chain carries TRBV9 and TRBJ2-3; 7 nucleotides agree with TRBD1. The CDR3 loop spans 14 amino acids. In germline, CDR1 is SGDLS, CDR2 YYNGEE. V was clipped by 1 base and J by 5 bases; unmatched bases: 4.

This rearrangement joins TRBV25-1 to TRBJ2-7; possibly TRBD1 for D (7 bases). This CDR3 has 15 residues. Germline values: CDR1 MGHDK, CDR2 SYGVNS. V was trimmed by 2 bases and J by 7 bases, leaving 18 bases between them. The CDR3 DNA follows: TGTGCCAGCAGTGAACTAACAGGGGTTGGGGGGGAGCAGTACTTC. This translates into CASSELTGVGGEQYF.

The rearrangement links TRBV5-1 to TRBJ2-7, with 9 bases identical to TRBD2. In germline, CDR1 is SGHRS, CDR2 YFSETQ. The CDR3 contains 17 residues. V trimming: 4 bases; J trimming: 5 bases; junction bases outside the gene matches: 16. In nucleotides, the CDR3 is TGCGCCAGCAGCCCCGTGGTTCCTAGCGGGAACCGCGACGAGCAGTACTTC. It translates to CASSPVVPSGNRDEQYF.

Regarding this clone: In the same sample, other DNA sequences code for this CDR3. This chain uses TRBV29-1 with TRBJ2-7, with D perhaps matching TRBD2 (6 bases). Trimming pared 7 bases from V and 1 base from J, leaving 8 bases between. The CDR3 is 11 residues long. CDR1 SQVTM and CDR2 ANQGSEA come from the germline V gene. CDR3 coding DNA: TGCAGCGCTGGGGGGTCCTACGAGCAGTACTTC. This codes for CSAGGSYEQYF.

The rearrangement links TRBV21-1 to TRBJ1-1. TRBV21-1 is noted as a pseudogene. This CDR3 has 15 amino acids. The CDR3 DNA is TGTGCCAGCAGCAAAGGAGGGGTTATGAACACTGAAGCTTTCTTT. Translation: CASSKGGVMNTEAFF.

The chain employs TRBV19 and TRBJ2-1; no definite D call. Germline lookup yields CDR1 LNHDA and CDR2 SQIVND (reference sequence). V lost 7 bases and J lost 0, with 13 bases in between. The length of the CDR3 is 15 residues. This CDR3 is CASTGSSFSYNEQFF. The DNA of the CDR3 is TGTGCCAGTACCGGATCGAGCTTCTCCTACAATGAGCAGTTCTTC.

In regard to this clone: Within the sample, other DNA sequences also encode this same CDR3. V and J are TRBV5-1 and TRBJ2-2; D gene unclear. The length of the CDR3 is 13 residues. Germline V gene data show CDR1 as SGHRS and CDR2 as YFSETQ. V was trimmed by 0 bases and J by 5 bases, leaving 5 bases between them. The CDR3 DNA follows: TGCGCCAGCAGCTTGGATTTTACCGGGGAGCTGTTTTTT. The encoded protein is CASSLDFTGELFF. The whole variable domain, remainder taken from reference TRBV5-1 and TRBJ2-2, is KAGVTQTPRYLIKTRGQQVTLSCSPISGHRSVSWYQQTPGQGLQFLFEYFSETQRNKGNFPGRFSGRQFSNSRSEMNVSTLELGDSALYLCASSLDFTGELFFGEGSRLTVL.